What follows are 26 T cell receptor beta chains derived from one specimen sequenced in a study of OX40 agonist ivuxolimab in advanced cancers. Assay: immunoSEQ multiplex PCR; the TCRdb copy retains only in-frame clones and omits some. The sample records about 63,000 clones, roughly nine tenths being singletons. The sample was CD4+ or CD8+ T cells sorted from blood, taken in a trial of the OX40 agonist ivuxolimab. The source of these receptors is an adult with an advanced solid tumor such as melanoma, head and neck, liver or kidney cancer.

The chain is built from TRBV27 and TRBJ2-3; no clear D gene. V was shortened by 7 bases and J by 6 bases, with 14 bases between the two germline ends. The CDR3 is 13 residues long. CDR1 MNHEY and CDR2 SMNVEV come from the germline V gene (reference sequence). The CDR3 DNA sequence: TGTGCCAGCACCCAAACATCCCGGGATACGCAGTATTTT. Amino acid sequence: CASTQTSRDTQYF.

The chain is built from TRBV11-3 and TRBJ2-3, with 9 bases that match TRBD1. V lost 3 bases and J lost 12; bases outside the gene matches: 7. This CDR3 contains 13 residues. Germline values: CDR1 SGHNT, CDR2 YENEEA. The CDR3 region has the DNA TGTGCCAGCAGCTTTCACCGGGGACAGGGCCAGTATTTT. Amino acids: CASSFHRGQGQYF.

As regards this clone: This sample includes further DNA sequences coding for the same CDR3. This rearrangement joins TRBV7-2 to TRBJ1-4; no clear D gene. Trimming took 5 bases from V and 8 from J, leaving 9 bases between them. The germline V gene has CDR1 SGHTA and CDR2 FQGNSA. This CDR3 is built from 12 residues. CDR3 sequence: CASSPQGEKLFF. The CDR3 bases are TGTGCCAGCAGCCCCCAAGGGGAAAAACTGTTTTTT.

CDR3 bases: TGTGCCAGCAGTTGGGATCTAGCGGGAGCAACAGATACGCAGTATTTT. Protein product: CASSWDLAGATDTQYF. This chain links TRBV6-5 with TRBJ2-3, with 10 bases that match TRBD2. There are 16 residues in the CDR3. Germline V gives CDR1 MNHEY, CDR2 SVGAGI. Trimming took 4 bases from V and 3 from J; bases not matched to a gene: 7.

The DNA for the CDR3 is TGTGCCAGCAGTAACCAGGGGGGCGGCGAGCAGTACTTC. As protein: CASSNQGGGEQYF. The V call is TRBV27, the J call TRBJ2-7; D is possibly TRBD1 (7 bases). This CDR3 has 13 amino acids. Per germline, CDR1 MNHEY and CDR2 SMNVEV (reference sequence). V was pared by 5 bases and J by 6 bases, with 14 bases between.

The rearrangement links TRBV10-3 to TRBJ1-4, with D possibly TRBD1 on 6 matching bases. The CDR3 is 15 residues long. CDR1 is ENHRY, CDR2 SYGVKD, per germline. The V end was cut by 11 bases, the J end by 8 bases, with 24 bases between. Written as DNA, the CDR3 is TGTGCCGTTGGTAGGGGGGCGGTGAGGAGGGAAAAACTGTTTTTT. Encoded protein: CAVGRGAVRREKLFF.

The chain uses TRBV9 and TRBJ1-2; D possibly corresponds to TRBD1 (6 bases). CDR1 and CDR2 (germline): SGDLS, YYNGEE. There are 11 residues in the CDR3. Deletions cut 3 bases from V and 8 bases from J, with 8 bases between. The CDR3 protein is CASSDRVGYTF. CDR3 sequence (DNA): TGTGCCAGCAGCGACAGGGTGGGCTACACCTTC.

The chain carries TRBV9 and TRBJ1-1; the D gene is possibly TRBD1 (6 bases). The CDR3 runs 13 residues. Per germline, CDR1 SGDLS and CDR2 YYNGEE. The V gene lost 6 bases and the J gene lost 6 bases, with 15 bases spanning the gap. In nucleotides, the CDR3 is TGTGCCAGCACCTGGGGGCCCGGGGCTGAAGCTTTCTTT. It codes for CASTWGPGAEAFF.

The chain combines TRBV6-1 with TRBJ2-1, with TRBD1 as a possible D gene (6 bases). The ends were cut back, 4 bases at V and 0 bases at J, with 10 bases in the middle. CDR3 length: 15 amino acids. CDR1 and CDR2 from the germline V gene are MNHNS and SASEGT. CDR3 DNA: TGTGCCAGCAGTGCCCAGGGGAGCTCCTACAATGAGCAGTTCTTC. Protein sequence: CASSAQGSSYNEQFF.

The V and J genes are TRBV29-1 and TRBJ2-5; D remains ambiguous. The CDR3 consists of 12 residues. The V gene lost 6 bases and the J gene lost 2 bases, with 10 bases spanning the gap. CDR1 and CDR2 from the germline V gene are SQVTM and ANQGSEA. CDR3 DNA sequence: TGCAGCGTAGCGACGATACAAGAGACCCAGTACTTC. This encodes CSVATIQETQYF.

Written as DNA, the CDR3 is TGTGCCAGCAGCTCTAGCCCCCGGGGGCGGAAGGCTAACTATGGCTACACCTTC. It encodes CASSSSPRGRKANYGYTF. V gene TRBV11-2 combines with J gene TRBJ1-2, with a tentative D call TRBD1 (6 bases). CDR3 length equals 18 residues. Germline V gives CDR1 SGHAT, CDR2 FQNNGV. Trimming took off 4 bases at V and 0 bases at J, with 21 bases between the two ends. The full variable domain, its missing parts supplied by reference TRBV11-2 and TRBJ1-2, is EAGVAQSPRYKIIEKRQSVAFWCNPISGHATLYWYQQILGQGPKLLIQFQNNGVVDDSQLPKDRFSAERLKGVDSTLKIQPAKLEDSAVYLCASSSSPRGRKANYGYTFGSGTRLTVV.

The genes are TRBV5-1 and TRBJ2-7; TRBD2 matches 11 bases. After removal of 4 bases from V and 3 bases from J, the junction contained 6 bases not matched to a gene. CDR3 length equals 15 residues. The germline V gene has CDR1 SGHRS and CDR2 YFSETQ. CDR3 in DNA: TGCGCCAGCAGCCGGACCGGACTAGCGGGCTACGAGCAGTACTTC. As protein: CASSRTGLAGYEQYF.

The chain recombines TRBV5-4 with TRBJ1-3; TRBD1 agrees at 8 bases. The CDR3 loop spans 14 amino acids. CDR1 SGHNT and CDR2 YYREEE come from the germline V gene (reference sequence). V lost 5 bases and J lost 6; bases outside the gene matches: 7. The CDR3 sequence: CASSTTGVLNTIYF. CDR3 DNA: TGTGCCAGCAGTACGACAGGGGTCTTAAACACCATATATTTT.

In this sample, this clone turned up once. V gene TRBV6-6 combines with J gene TRBJ1-1, with 7 bases aligning to TRBD1. Germline loops: CDR1 MNHNY, CDR2 SVGAGI (reference sequence). V lost 6 bases to trimming and J lost 4 bases; unmatched junction nucleotides: 8. The CDR3 is made up of 14 amino acids. The CDR3 sequence: CASSPQGWGTEAFF. In DNA, the CDR3 is TGTGCCAGCAGCCCACAGGGGTGGGGCACTGAAGCTTTCTTT.

V is TRBV7-9 and J is TRBJ2-5; D possibly corresponds to TRBD1 (6 bases). CDR3 length: 14 residues. Trimming left V 6 bases short and J 1 base short, with 12 bases between. CDR1 is SEHNR, CDR2 FQNEAQ, per germline (reference sequence). The CDR3 nucleotides are TGTGCCAGCAGTTACAGGGCCATCCAAGAGACCCAGTACTTC. It is translated as CASSYRAIQETQYF.

The chain employs TRBV28 and TRBJ2-7; D is perhaps TRBD2 (6 bases). Germline CDR1 MDHEN, CDR2 SYDVKM. The CDR3 covers 15 residues. The germline V and J ends were trimmed by 6 bases and 3 bases, with 18 bases remaining between them. The CDR3 spells CASSLRAGSLYEQYF. The CDR3 DNA reads TGTGCCAGCAGCCTCAGGGCGGGATCGCTCTACGAGCAGTACTTC.

This clone came up once. The J gene is TRBJ2-2, the V gene TRBV11-3; 7 nucleotides line up with TRBD1. This CDR3 is 16 amino acids long. V was clipped by 4 bases and J by 4 bases; unmatched bases: 9. The germline CDR1 and CDR2 sequences are SGHNT and YENEEA. CDR3 in amino acids: CASSSFGTVGTGELFF. The CDR3 region has the DNA TGTGCCAGCAGCTCCTTCGGGACAGTGGGCACCGGGGAGCTGTTTTTT.

The chain couples TRBV29-1 to TRBJ2-2; TRBD1 matches 8 bases. The CDR3 spans 13 residues. Per the germline V gene, CDR1 is SQVTM and CDR2 is ANQGSEA. J lost 9 bases, V lost 5 bases, and 8 bases had no gene match. The CDR3 spells CSVSTGASRELFF. CDR3 nucleotide sequence: TGCAGCGTTTCGACAGGGGCCTCCCGGGAGCTGTTTTTT.

The chain couples TRBV2 to TRBJ2-7; 14 positions match TRBD2. Germline V lookup: CDR1 SNHLY, CDR2 FYNNEI. V was pared by 6 bases and J by 2 bases, with 3 bases of the junction left unmatched. CDR3 length: 15 amino acids. CDR3 loop: CASRLTSGGAYEQYF. CDR3 coding DNA: TGTGCCAGCAGGTTGACTAGCGGGGGGGCCTACGAGCAGTACTTC.

The chain carries TRBV5-1 and TRBJ1-1, with D maybe TRBD1 (5 bases). The CDR3 has 14 amino acids. Germline CDR1 is SGHRS and CDR2 is YFSETQ. The V end was cut by 0 bases, the J end by 4 bases, with 10 bases between. The DNA for the CDR3 is TGCGCCAGCAGCTTGGACACAGGCCCCACTGAAGCTTTCTTT. Amino acid sequence: CASSLDTGPTEAFF.

The chain links TRBV5-4 to TRBJ1-4; 8 bases line up with TRBD1. V was clipped by 4 bases and J by 0 bases; unmatched bases: 5. The CDR3 is made up of 16 amino acids. CDR1 is SGHNT, CDR2 YYREEE, per germline (reference sequence). CDR3 loop: CASSRGQGATNEKLFF. The CDR3 DNA reads TGTGCCAGCAGCCGCGGACAGGGTGCAACTAATGAAAAACTGTTTTTT.

The count of this clone is one. The chain is built from TRBV29-1 and TRBJ2-7, with 7 bases lining up with TRBD2. With V trimmed by 4 bases and J by 3 bases, 6 bases remained unmatched. The germline V gene encodes CDR1 SQVTM and CDR2 ANQGSEA. The CDR3 runs 13 residues. DNA for the CDR3: TGCAGCGTTGTGAGCGGGGCATTCTACGAGCAGTACTTC. Its protein product is CSVVSGAFYEQYF.

The chain joins TRBV5-6 to TRBJ2-1, with 11 positions matching TRBD2. After removal of 2 bases from V and 3 bases from J, the junction contained 7 bases not matched to a gene. This CDR3 has 17 residues. In germline, CDR1 is SGHDT, CDR2 YYEEEE. The CDR3 region has the DNA TGTGCCAGCAGCTTCAGCACGGGACTAGCGGTCTACAATGAGCAGTTCTTC. This translates into CASSFSTGLAVYNEQFF.

The sample holds one count of this clone. V is TRBV27 and J is TRBJ1-1, with 7 nucleotides matching TRBD1. There are 14 residues in the CDR3. Germline lookup yields CDR1 MNHEY and CDR2 SMNVEV (reference sequence). V trimming: 3 bases; J trimming: 2 bases; junction bases outside the gene matches: 3. The CDR3 sequence is CASSFNRGNTEAFF. The CDR3 DNA follows: TGTGCCAGCAGTTTCAACAGGGGTAACACTGAAGCTTTCTTT.

CDR3 in amino acids: CASIVRYNEQFF. CDR3 nucleotide sequence: TGTGCCAGCATAGTACGTTACAATGAGCAGTTCTTC. The chain joins TRBV2 to TRBJ2-1; D is undetermined. This CDR3 comprises 12 residues. Germline values: CDR1 SNHLY, CDR2 FYNNEI. With 7 bases removed from V and 4 bases from J, the gap between germline ends came to 8 bases.

This clone has just one count. This sequence joins TRBV5-1 and TRBJ2-7; no clear D gene. The germline CDR1 and CDR2 sequences are SGHRS and YFSETQ. The CDR3 is made up of 12 amino acids. The ends were cut back, 5 bases at V and 7 bases at J, with 13 bases in the middle. CDR3 sequence (DNA): TGCGCCAGCAGTGACGTAGGTTGGGAGCAGTACTTC. This sequence encodes CASSDVGWEQYF.